This record looks at one T cell receptor beta chain sequence and its context. Its antigen is not identified. Unique molecular identifiers tagged the TCR beta cDNA libraries. Input amounts of roughly 0.85 to 10 million T cells were used. These gave around 500,000 cDNA molecules, so each molecule approximated one T cell. From the PCR reads, TCRdb called clonotypes with MiXCR, one entry per CDR3 protein. This table has hundreds of thousands of distinct CDR3 sequences, 55% to 60% appearing once. These data come from a study of post-analysis software for immune sequencing data. General study findings and limits: Patients used roughly five TRBV segments, including TRBV5-6, TRBV5-1 and TRBV20-1, more often than controls.

Germline V gives CDR1 MNHEY, CDR2 SVGAGI. V lost 0 bases to trimming and J lost 6 bases, with 14 bases between them. CDR3 size: 16 residues. The clonotype comes from a girl aged 2-10 years with multiple sclerosis. The chain links TRBV6-5 to TRBJ2-2; no clear D gene. The material sequenced was blood. Here the CDR3 DNA reads TGTGCCAGCAGTTACTCCCCGGCAACATCGTCCGGGGAGCTGTTTTTT. Its translation is CASSYSPATSSGELFF.